Below are 7 T cell receptor beta chains sequenced from a single sample in a study of blood T cell repertoires in COVID-19. The repertoire was sequenced with immunoSEQ multiplex PCR; TCRdb's copy has only in-frame clones and lacks some. The repertoire holds around 260,000 clones, with around 92% as singletons. The sample taken for sequencing was peripheral blood. These receptor sequences come from a person aged 18-30 years with COVID-19, enrolled during active disease.

The chain carries TRBV3-1 (or the pseudogene TRBV3-2) and TRBJ1-2; maybe TRBD1 (5 bases). Trimming removed 5 bases at V and 6 bases at J, with 19 bases between. Germline V gene data show CDR1 as LGHDT and CDR2 as YNNKEL (reference sequence). The CDR3 runs to 15 residues. The CDR3 region is CASSATNAGYHGYTF. DNA of the CDR3: TGTGCCAGCAGCGCAACAAACGCAGGGTATCATGGCTACACCTTC.

The V call is TRBV5-1, the J call TRBJ2-3; TRBD2 matches 12 bases. Trimming removed 3 bases from V and 6 bases from J; junction bases left unmatched: 8. There are 16 residues in the CDR3. CDR1 and CDR2 (germline): SGHRS, YFSETQ. CDR3 residues: CASSSRLAGVLDTQYF. CDR3 nucleotide sequence: TGCGCCAGCAGCTCCCGACTAGCGGGAGTATTGGATACGCAGTATTTT.

The chain links TRBV4-1 to TRBJ2-5; TRBD2 is a possible D gene (6 bases). Looked up from germline, CDR1 is MGHRA and CDR2 is YSYEKL. V lost 1 base and J lost 4, with 13 bases in between. This CDR3 has 15 amino acids. The CDR3 is CASSQVGGGGETQYF. CDR3 nucleotides: TGCGCCAGCAGCCAAGTGGGGGGAGGAGGAGAGACCCAGTACTTC.

The sample holds one count of this clone. The rearrangement uses TRBV19 and TRBJ1-3; D gene ambiguous. The length of the CDR3 is 15 residues. In germline, CDR1 is LNHDA, CDR2 SQIVND (reference sequence). Trimming shortened V by 7 bases and J by 9 bases, and 22 bases separated the two germline ends. The CDR3 DNA follows: TGTGCCAGTACCGGGCCGGTCGGGGATCGGGGCACCATATATTTT. As protein: CASTGPVGDRGTIYF.

The chain recombines TRBV25-1 with TRBJ1-6; maybe TRBD1 (5 bases). The CDR3 consists of 17 residues. V lost 2 bases and J lost 10, with 21 bases in between. The V gene's germline CDR1 is MGHDK and CDR2 SYGVNS. The CDR3 loop is CASSEHRKAGPSSPLHF. CDR3 DNA: TGTGCCAGCAGTGAACACCGCAAGGCAGGGCCGAGCTCACCCCTCCACTTT.

This sequence joins TRBV13 and TRBJ1-5; possibly TRBD1 for D (6 bases). V lost 0 bases to trimming and J lost 7 bases, with 19 bases between them. CDR3 size: 17 residues. The V gene's germline CDR1 is PRHDT and CDR2 FYEKMQ (reference sequence). The CDR3 spells CASSLGRGFETGQPQHF. In DNA, the CDR3 is TGTGCCAGCAGCTTAGGCCGCGGGTTCGAAACAGGGCAGCCCCAGCATTTT. The full variable domain, completed using reference TRBV13 and TRBJ1-5, is AAGVIQSPRHLIKEKRETATLKCYPIPRHDTVYWYQQGPGQDPQFLISFYEKMQSDKGSIPDRFSAQQFSDYHSELNMSSLELGDSALYFCASSLGRGFETGQPQHFGDGTRLSIL.

The gene calls are TRBV6-5 and TRBJ1-6; 11 nucleotides agree with TRBD1. CDR1 MNHEY and CDR2 SVGAGI come from the germline V gene. CDR3 length: 14 amino acids. V was pared by 7 bases and J by 10 bases, with 6 bases of the junction left unmatched. Here the CDR3 DNA reads TGTGCCAGCACCGGGACAGGGGGAAACTCACCCCTCCACTTT. The encoded protein is CASTGTGGNSPLHF.